This TCR beta chain was identified during a study of T cell repertoires in cytomegalovirus infection. Study details: Public TCR beta signature analysis indicated the presence of both CMV infection and matching HLA type.

Using its own MiXCR run on the reads, TCRdb lists one record per CDR3 protein. The sample lists 550,000 to 700,000 distinct CDR3 sequences; under 45% were seen once. CDR1 MNHEY and CDR2 SMNVEV come from the germline V gene (reference sequence). Trimming removed 6 bases from V and 4 bases from J, with 14 bases in between. The CDR3 spans 14 residues. Comments on this clonotype: Its antigen remains unknown.

Study findings and constraints: Dominating the ex vivo response were TCR beta clonotypes that were CMV-specific and HLA-C-restricted.

This receptor was identified in a human donor in good health (CMV status not recorded). Some clones in this sample may be carry-over from other donors' samples. The rearrangement uses TRBV27 and TRBJ2-3; TRBD1 is a possible D gene (5 bases). The sample consisted of cultured PBMCs, taken from culture after CMV antigen stimulation. The CDR3 protein is CASSPFGAPDTQYF. The CDR3 bases are TGTGCCAGCAGCCCTTTTGGGGCGCCAGATACGCAGTATTTT.